This T cell receptor beta chain was captured in a study of beta chain features in type 1 diabetes. Study-wide results and caveats: Type 1 diabetes patients had moderately but significantly shorter TCRB CDR3s in all four CD4+ subsets.

The CDR3 has 17 amino acids. V lost 0 bases to trimming and J lost 0 bases, with 13 bases between them. CDR1 and CDR2 (germline): MNHNS, SASEGT. Expressed TCRB transcripts were sequenced after all isolated RNA was converted to cDNA. Sequencing used immunoSEQ multiplex PCR; TCRdb keeps in-frame clones, though not all of them. The sample carries under 200,000 clones, 9% to 10% recorded once. This clone was observed a single time. Its matching antigen is unknown. The material sequenced was central memory CD4+ T cells from blood. This chain joins TRBV6-1 and TRBJ2-3, with D possibly being TRBD1 (6 bases). This TCR came from a young woman in good health. CDR3 amino acids: CASSEASGTSSTDTQYF. The CDR3 region has the DNA TGTGCCAGCAGTGAAGCGTCCGGGACAAGTAGCACAGATACGCAGTATTTT.